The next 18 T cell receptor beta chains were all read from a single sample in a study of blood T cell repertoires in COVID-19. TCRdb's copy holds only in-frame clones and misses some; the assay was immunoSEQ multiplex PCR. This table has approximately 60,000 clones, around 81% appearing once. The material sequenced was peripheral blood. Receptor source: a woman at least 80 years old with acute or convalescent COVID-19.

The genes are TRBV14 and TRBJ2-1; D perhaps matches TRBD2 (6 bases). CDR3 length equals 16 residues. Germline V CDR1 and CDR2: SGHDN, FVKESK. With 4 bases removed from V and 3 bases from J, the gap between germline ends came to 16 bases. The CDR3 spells CASSPLLAANYNEQFF. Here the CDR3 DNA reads TGTGCCAGCAGCCCACTATTAGCGGCCAACTACAATGAGCAGTTCTTC.

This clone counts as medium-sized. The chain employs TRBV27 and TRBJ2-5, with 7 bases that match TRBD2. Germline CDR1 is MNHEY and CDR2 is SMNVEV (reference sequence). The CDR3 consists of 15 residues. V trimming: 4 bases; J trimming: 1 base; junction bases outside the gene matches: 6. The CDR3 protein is CASSSPSGAQETQYF. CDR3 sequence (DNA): TGTGCCAGCAGTTCCCCGAGCGGGGCCCAAGAGACCCAGTACTTC.

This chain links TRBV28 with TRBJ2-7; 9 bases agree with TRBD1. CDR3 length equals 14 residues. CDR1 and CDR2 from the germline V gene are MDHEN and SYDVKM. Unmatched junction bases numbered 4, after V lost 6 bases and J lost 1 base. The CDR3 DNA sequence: TGTGCCAGCAGAAGACAGGGGGGTTCCTACGAGCAGTACTTC. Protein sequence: CASRRQGGSYEQYF. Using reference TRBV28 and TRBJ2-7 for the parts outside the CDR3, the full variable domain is DVKVTQSSRYLVKRTGEKVFLECVQDMDHENMFWYRQDPGLGLRLIYFSYDVKMKEKGDIPEGYSVSREKKERFSLILESASTNQTSMYLCASRRQGGSYEQYFGPGTRLTVT.

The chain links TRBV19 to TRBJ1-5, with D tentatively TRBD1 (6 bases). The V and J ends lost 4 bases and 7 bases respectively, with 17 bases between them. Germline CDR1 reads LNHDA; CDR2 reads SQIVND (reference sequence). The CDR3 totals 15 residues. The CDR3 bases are TGTGCCAGTAGTACCCAACAGGGTGAGGTACAGCCCCAGCATTTT. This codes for CASSTQQGEVQPQHF. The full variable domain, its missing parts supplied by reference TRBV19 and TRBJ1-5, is DGGITQSPKYLFRKEGQNVTLSCEQNLNHDAMYWYRQDPGQGLRLIYYSQIVNDFQKGDIAEGYSVSREKKESFPLTVTSAQKNPTAFYLCASSTQQGEVQPQHFGDGTRLSIL.

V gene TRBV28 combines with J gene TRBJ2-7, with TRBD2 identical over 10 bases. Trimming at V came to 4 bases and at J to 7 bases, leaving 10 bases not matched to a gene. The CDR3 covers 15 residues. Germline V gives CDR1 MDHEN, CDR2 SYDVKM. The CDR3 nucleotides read TGTGCCAGCAGTTCCCTCCTAGCGGGAGTTAGTGAGCAGTACTTC. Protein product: CASSSLLAGVSEQYF.

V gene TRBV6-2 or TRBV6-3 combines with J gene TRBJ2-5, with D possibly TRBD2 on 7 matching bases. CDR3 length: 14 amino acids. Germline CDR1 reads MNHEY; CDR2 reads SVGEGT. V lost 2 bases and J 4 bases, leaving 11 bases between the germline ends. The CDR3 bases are TGTGCCAGCAGTTACGGGGGGGGCGGAGAGACCCAGTACTTC. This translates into CASSYGGGGETQYF.

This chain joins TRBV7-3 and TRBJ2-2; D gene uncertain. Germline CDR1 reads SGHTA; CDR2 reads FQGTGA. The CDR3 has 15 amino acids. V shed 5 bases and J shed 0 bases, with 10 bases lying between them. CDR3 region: CASSPSRANTGELFF. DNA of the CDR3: TGTGCCAGCAGCCCATCACGGGCGAACACCGGGGAGCTGTTTTTT.

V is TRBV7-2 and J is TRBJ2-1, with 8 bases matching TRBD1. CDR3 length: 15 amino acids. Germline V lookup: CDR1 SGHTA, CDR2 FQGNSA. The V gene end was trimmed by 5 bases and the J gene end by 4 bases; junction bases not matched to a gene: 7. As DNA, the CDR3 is TGTGCCAGCAGCGTGTCCCAGGGGGCTTACAATGAGCAGTTCTTC. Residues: CASSVSQGAYNEQFF.

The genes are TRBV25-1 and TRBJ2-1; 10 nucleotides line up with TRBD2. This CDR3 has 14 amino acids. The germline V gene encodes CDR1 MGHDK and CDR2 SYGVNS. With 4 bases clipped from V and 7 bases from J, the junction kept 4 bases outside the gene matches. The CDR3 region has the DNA TGTGCCAGCAGTGTCCCGGGACTAGCGAATGAGCAGTTCTTC. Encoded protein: CASSVPGLANEQFF.

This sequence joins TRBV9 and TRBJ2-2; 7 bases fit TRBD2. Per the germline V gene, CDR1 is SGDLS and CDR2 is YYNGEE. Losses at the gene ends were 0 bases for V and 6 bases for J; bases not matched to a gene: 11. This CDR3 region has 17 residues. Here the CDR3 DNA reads TGTGCCAGCAGCGTAGCCGTCGGCGGGAGCGGGCCCGGGGAGCTGTTTTTT. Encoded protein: CASSVAVGGSGPGELFF.

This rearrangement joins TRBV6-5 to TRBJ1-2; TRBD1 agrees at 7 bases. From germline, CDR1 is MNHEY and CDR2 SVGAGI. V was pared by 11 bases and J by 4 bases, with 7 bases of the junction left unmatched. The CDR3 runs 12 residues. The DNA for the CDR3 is TGTGCCTGTTACAGGGGCTTCTATGGCTACACCTTC. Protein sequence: CACYRGFYGYTF.

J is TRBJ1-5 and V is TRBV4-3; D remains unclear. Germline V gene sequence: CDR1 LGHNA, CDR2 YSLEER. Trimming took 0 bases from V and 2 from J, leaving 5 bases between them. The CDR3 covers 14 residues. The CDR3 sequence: CASSQDLGNQPQHF. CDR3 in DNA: TGCGCCAGCAGCCAAGATCTAGGCAATCAGCCCCAGCATTTT.

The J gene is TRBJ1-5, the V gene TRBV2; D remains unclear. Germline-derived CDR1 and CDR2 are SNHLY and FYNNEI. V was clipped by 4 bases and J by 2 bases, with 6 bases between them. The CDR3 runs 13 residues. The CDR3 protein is CASSGVGNQPQHF. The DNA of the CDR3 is TGTGCCAGCAGTGGTGTAGGCAATCAGCCCCAGCATTTT.

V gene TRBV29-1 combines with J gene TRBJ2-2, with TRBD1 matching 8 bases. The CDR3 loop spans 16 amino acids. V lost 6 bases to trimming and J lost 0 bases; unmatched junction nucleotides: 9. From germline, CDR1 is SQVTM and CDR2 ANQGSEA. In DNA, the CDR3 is TGCAGCGTCAGGGTCGGGACAGGAACGAACACCGGGGAGCTGTTTTTT. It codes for CSVRVGTGTNTGELFF.

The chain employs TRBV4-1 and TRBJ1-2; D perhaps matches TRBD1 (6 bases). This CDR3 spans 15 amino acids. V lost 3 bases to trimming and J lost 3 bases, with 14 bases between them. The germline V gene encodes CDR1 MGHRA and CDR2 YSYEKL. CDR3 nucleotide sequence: TGCGCCAGCAGCCACCCCCCCAGGGGCCACTATGGCTACACCTTC. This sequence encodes CASSHPPRGHYGYTF.

The CDR3 spells CAFSRAGTIVKNIQYF. In DNA form, the CDR3 reads TGTGCCTTCTCGAGGGCGGGGACGATCGTCAAAAACATTCAGTACTTC. J is TRBJ2-4 and V is TRBV21-1; the D segment call TRBD2 is taken from the table without a DNA check. TRBV21-1 is marked as a pseudogene. The CDR3 totals 16 residues.

CDR3 in amino acids: CASSIGGAGGPSEQYF. The CDR3 coding sequence is TGTGCCAGTAGTATAGGAGGAGCGGGAGGGCCGAGCGAGCAGTACTTC. This chain links TRBV19 with TRBJ2-7, with TRBD2 identical over 10 bases. The V gene end was trimmed by 1 base and the J gene end by 6 bases; junction bases not matched to a gene: 9. In germline, CDR1 is LNHDA, CDR2 SQIVND (reference sequence). There are 16 residues in the CDR3.

Here the CDR3 reads CASRPDYSYEQYF. CDR3 nucleotides: TGTGCCAGCAGACCAGACTACTCCTACGAGCAGTACTTC. The gene calls are TRBV12-3 or TRBV12-4 and TRBJ2-7, with D possibly matching TRBD2 (5 bases). This CDR3 contains 13 residues. V shed 6 bases and J shed 0 bases, with 9 bases lying between them.